Below, 26 T cell receptor beta chains from the same sample are listed, as sequenced in a study of siplizumab effects on memory and regulatory T cells. TCRdb's copy holds only in-frame clones and misses some; the assay was immunoSEQ multiplex PCR. The sample carries over 60,000 clones, more than 80% recorded once. Specimen: CD8+ T cells sorted from blood. The receptors originated from a human donor in good health.

The V gene is TRBV11-2, the J gene TRBJ1-2; D may be TRBD1 (5 bases). Germline V gene data show CDR1 as SGHAT and CDR2 as FQNNGV. The CDR3 loop spans 13 amino acids. V was trimmed by 3 bases and J by 6 bases, leaving 11 bases between them. The CDR3 here is CASSFSGSDGYTF. The CDR3 DNA reads TGTGCCAGCAGCTTTTCAGGGAGCGATGGCTACACCTTC.

The chain uses TRBV7-3 and TRBJ1-1; a possible D gene is TRBD1 (5 bases). The V end lost 6 bases, the J end lost 3 bases, and 11 bases lay between the germline ends. The CDR3 consists of 13 residues. Per the germline V gene, CDR1 is SGHTA and CDR2 is FQGTGA. CDR3 sequence: CASSIDSYTEAFF. The CDR3 coding sequence is TGTGCCAGCAGTATCGACAGTTACACTGAAGCTTTCTTT.

The chain joins TRBV2 to TRBJ2-7; 10 nucleotides line up with TRBD1. V lost 1 base to trimming and J lost 1 base; unmatched junction nucleotides: 10. CDR3 length: 18 amino acids. Germline V CDR1 and CDR2: SNHLY, FYNNEI. The CDR3 region has the DNA TGTGCCAGCAGTGAAGAGGAAGGACAGGGGGGAAGATCCTACGAGCAGTACTTC. Protein sequence: CASSEEEGQGGRSYEQYF.

This chain uses TRBV23-1 with TRBJ2-2; D is tentatively TRBD1 or TRBD2 (5 bases each). TRBV23-1 counts as an open reading frame of uncertain function. Between the trimmed V and J ends, which lost 6 bases and 0 bases, there was a span of 17 bases. This CDR3 comprises 17 residues. The CDR3 reads CASSRIPRDANTGELFF. The CDR3 bases are TGCGCCAGCAGCCGCATCCCCAGGGACGCGAACACCGGGGAGCTGTTTTTT.

The rearrangement joins TRBV2 to TRBJ1-1, with unresolved D. The CDR3 runs to 16 residues. The germline CDR1 and CDR2 sequences are SNHLY and FYNNEI. The V and J ends lost 3 bases and 0 bases respectively, with 14 bases between them. The CDR3 DNA reads as TGTGCCAGCAGTGACTTAACAACGTTCATGAACACTGAAGCTTTCTTT. Translating it yields CASSDLTTFMNTEAFF.

V and J are TRBV7-9 and TRBJ2-5, with D unclear. The V end lost 6 bases, the J end lost 0 bases, and 11 bases lay between the germline ends. This CDR3 has 14 amino acids. CDR1 and CDR2 (germline): SEHNR, FQNEAQ (reference sequence). The CDR3, as DNA: TGTGCCAGCAGTTCTGACGGTGACCAAGAGACCCAGTACTTC. This translates into CASSSDGDQETQYF.

The CDR3 DNA follows: TGCAGCGTTGGGGGGCCGCGCACCGGGGAGCTGTTTTTT. This gives the protein CSVGGPRTGELFF. The chain joins TRBV29-1 to TRBJ2-2; a weak D match, TRBD1 (6 bases). CDR3 length: 13 residues. V was trimmed by 4 bases and J by 4 bases, leaving 10 bases between them. The germline V gene encodes CDR1 SQVTM and CDR2 ANQGSEA.

The V call is TRBV7-6, the J call TRBJ2-7; TRBD2 might be the D (7 bases). V dropped 1 base and J dropped 6 bases, with 16 bases sitting between them. Per germline, CDR1 SGHVS and CDR2 FNYEAQ. The CDR3 contains 15 residues. The CDR3 here is CASSLGGGGILEQYF. The CDR3 DNA sequence: TGTGCCAGCAGCTTAGGGGGGGGCGGGATACTCGAGCAGTACTTC.

The table lists this clone with a count of one. The gene calls are TRBV4-1 and TRBJ1-2; the D is unclear. Germline-derived CDR1 and CDR2 are MGHRA and YSYEKL. The V gene lost 6 bases and the J gene lost 2 bases, with 16 bases spanning the gap. The CDR3 covers 15 residues. As DNA, the CDR3 is TGCGCCAGCAGATACACGAGTACCGTAAACTATGGCTACACCTTC. As protein: CASRYTSTVNYGYTF.

The chain couples TRBV7-9 to TRBJ2-5; the match to TRBD1 covers 9 bases. V was clipped by 6 bases and J by 5 bases; unmatched bases: 10. From germline, CDR1 is SEHNR and CDR2 FQNEAQ (reference sequence). CDR3 length equals 15 residues. CDR3 sequence reads: CASSLRQGVVETQYF. The CDR3 coding sequence is TGTGCCAGCAGTTTAAGACAGGGGGTAGTGGAGACCCAGTACTTC.

In nucleotides, the CDR3 is TGTGCCAGCAGTTTTCTAGGTAACAATGAGCAGTTCTTC. As protein: CASSFLGNNEQFF. The chain links TRBV6-5 to TRBJ2-1; no definite D call. V gave up 4 bases and J gave up 5 bases, with 9 bases separating them. In germline, CDR1 is MNHEY, CDR2 SVGAGI. This CDR3 is 13 amino acids long.

The rearrangement uses TRBV6-6 and TRBJ2-3; D unresolved. Looked up from germline, CDR1 is MNHNY and CDR2 is SVGAGI (reference sequence). The CDR3 spans 14 residues. The V end was cut by 6 bases, the J end by 0 bases, with 10 bases between. CDR3 residues: CASRTLGSTDTQYF. CDR3 sequence (DNA): TGTGCCAGCAGGACGCTCGGAAGCACAGATACGCAGTATTTT.

The chain is built from TRBV29-1 and TRBJ2-5; D is possibly TRBD1 or TRBD2 (5 bases each). The CDR3 totals 13 residues. Trimming removed 4 bases from V and 2 bases from J, with 11 bases in between. Germline CDR1 SQVTM, CDR2 ANQGSEA. CDR3 DNA: TGCAGCGTTGGGTGGGGGACGCAAGAGACCCAGTACTTC. Encoded protein: CSVGWGTQETQYF.

This clone was seen just once. V usage is TRBV2 and J usage is TRBJ1-3; D uncertain. There are 14 residues in the CDR3. Looked up from germline, CDR1 is SNHLY and CDR2 is FYNNEI. V was pared by 5 bases and J by 2 bases, with 10 bases between. The CDR3 DNA follows: TGTGCCAGCAGTAGGGAAGTAACTGGAAACACCATATATTTT. This codes for CASSREVTGNTIYF.

With respect to this clone: This sample includes further DNA sequences coding for the same CDR3. The chain combines TRBV4-1 with TRBJ2-7, with no clear D. CDR1 is MGHRA and CDR2 is YSYEKL in the germline V gene. V was pared by 1 base and J by 6 bases, with 4 bases between. This CDR3 spans 11 amino acids. This chain's CDR3 is CASSQGREQYF. DNA for the CDR3: TGCGCCAGCAGCCAAGGTCGCGAGCAGTACTTC.

This clone came up once. The J gene is TRBJ2-1, the V gene TRBV2; the match to TRBD2 covers 11 bases. Per the germline V gene, CDR1 is SNHLY and CDR2 is FYNNEI. The ends lost 6 bases at V and 0 bases at J; junction bases unmatched: 4. The CDR3 has 16 residues. The CDR3 coding sequence is TGTGCCAGCAGGACCGGACTAGCGGGCTCCTACAATGAGCAGTTCTTC. The encoded protein is CASRTGLAGSYNEQFF. Full variable domain (missing parts from reference TRBV2 and TRBJ2-1): EPEVTQTPSHQVTQMGQEVILRCVPISNHLYFYWYRQILGQKVEFLVSFYNNEISEKSEIFDDQFSVERPDGSNFTLKIRSTKLEDSAMYFCASRTGLAGSYNEQFFGPGTRLTVL.

V is TRBV5-5 and J is TRBJ1-1; 7 bases line up with TRBD1. From germline, CDR1 is SGHKS and CDR2 YYEKEE (reference sequence). The junction had 0 bases not matched to a gene; V was cut back by 0 bases and J by 1 base. The CDR3 is 14 residues long. The CDR3 nucleotides read TGTGCCAGCAGCTTGGACAGGGGGAACACTGAAGCTTTCTTT. Its protein is CASSLDRGNTEAFF.

This clone was seen more than once but under ten times. The CDR3 protein is CASSHRDRDTEAFF. Here the CDR3 DNA reads TGTGCCAGCAGCCACCGGGACAGGGACACTGAAGCTTTCTTT. The chain links TRBV7-9 to TRBJ1-1; TRBD1 aligns across 9 bases. The CDR3 runs to 14 residues. The germline gives CDR1 SEHNR, CDR2 FQNEAQ (reference sequence). With V trimmed by 5 bases and J by 3 bases, 4 bases remained unmatched. The full variable domain, completed using reference TRBV7-9 and TRBJ1-1, is DTGVSQNPRHKITKRGQNVTFRCDPISEHNRLYWYRQTLGQGPEFLTYFQNEAQLEKSRLLSDRFSAERPKGSFSTLEIQRTEQGDSAMYLCASSHRDRDTEAFFGQGTRLTVV.

The CDR3 nucleotides are TGTGCCAGTCCGGGACAGGGGCCCCGCGGGGAGCTGTTTTTT. Encoded protein: CASPGQGPRGELFF. The chain joins TRBV19 to TRBJ2-2, with 10 positions matching TRBD1. The trim removed 8 bases at V and 7 bases at J, leaving 7 bases unmatched. CDR3 length equals 14 residues. Germline-derived CDR1 and CDR2 are LNHDA and SQIVND (reference sequence).

The genes are TRBV27 and TRBJ2-3, with TRBD2 matching over 13 bases. Germline V gene data show CDR1 as MNHEY and CDR2 as SMNVEV (reference sequence). V was pared by 5 bases and J by 3 bases, with 8 bases of the junction left unmatched. The CDR3 runs to 17 residues. CDR3 nucleotides: TGTGCCAGCAGTCCGGTGGGACTAGCGGGACGAACAGATACGCAGTATTTT. It encodes CASSPVGLAGRTDTQYF.

This rearrangement joins TRBV6-6 to TRBJ1-2; D may be TRBD1 (5 bases). V lost 2 bases, J lost 4 bases, and 11 bases lay in between. The CDR3 is 14 residues long. Per the germline V gene, CDR1 is MNHNY and CDR2 is SVGAGI (reference sequence). The CDR3 DNA reads TGTGCCAGCAGTTACCGGGACCAATCCTATGGCTACACCTTC. This encodes CASSYRDQSYGYTF.

This rearrangement joins TRBV7-9 to TRBJ2-1; 9 bases agree with TRBD2. Germline loops: CDR1 SEHNR, CDR2 FQNEAQ (reference sequence). V gave up 4 bases and J gave up 2 bases; unmatched junction bases: 6. The CDR3 runs to 16 residues. The DNA for the CDR3 is TGTGCCAGCAGCTCGATAGCGGGGGAAACCTACAATGAGCAGTTCTTC. Translated, it gives CASSSIAGETYNEQFF.

V usage is TRBV4-1 and J usage is TRBJ2-5; unclear D gene. The CDR3 loop spans 15 amino acids. Germline assignment: CDR1 MGHRA and CDR2 YSYEKL. V was shortened by 2 bases and J by 5 bases, with 15 bases between the two germline ends. The CDR3 DNA reads TGCGCCAGCAGCCAACTTCCCAGCACGGCTGAGACCCAGTACTTC. Its translation: CASSQLPSTAETQYF.

The rearrangement joins TRBV15 to TRBJ2-7; D might be TRBD1 (6 bases). CDR1 is LNHNV, CDR2 YYDKDF, per germline (reference sequence). Trimming shortened V by 2 bases and J by 5 bases, and 16 bases separated the two germline ends. The CDR3 length is 15 residues. The CDR3 region has the DNA TGTGCCACCAGCAGAACCACGGGACATCAGAACGAGCAGTACTTC. Amino acid sequence: CATSRTTGHQNEQYF.

The chain carries TRBV30 and TRBJ2-7; 13 nucleotides line up with TRBD2. The CDR3 loop spans 13 amino acids. Germline V CDR1 and CDR2: GTSNPN, SVGIG (reference sequence). V was clipped by 2 bases and J by 6 bases; unmatched bases: 1. This CDR3 is CAWSRTSGSEQYF. The CDR3 DNA follows: TGTGCCTGGAGTAGGACTAGCGGGAGCGAGCAGTACTTC.

In its sample, this clone was seen once. The chain employs TRBV6-5 and TRBJ2-7; D uncertain. V dropped 0 bases and J dropped 7 bases, with 7 bases sitting between them. CDR3 size: 12 residues. CDR1 is MNHEY, CDR2 SVGAGI, per germline. CDR3 in DNA: TGTGCCAGCAGTTACTCGGTCGGGGAGCAGTACTTC. Translated, it gives CASSYSVGEQYF.